These 10 T cell receptor beta chains were sequenced from one sample in a study of T cell responses to AZD1222 COVID-19 vaccine. Produced via immunoSEQ multiplex PCR; TCRdb's table is partial and in-frame only. The data contain more than 150,000 clones, under 95% of them singletons. Sample: peripheral blood, taken 28 days after the second AZD1222 dose. The source of these receptors is an adult who received the AZD1222 COVID-19 vaccine.

V and J are TRBV3-1 (or the pseudogene TRBV3-2) and TRBJ2-1; D possibly matches TRBD1 or TRBD2 (5 bases each). There are 17 residues in the CDR3. V lost 1 base and J lost 0, with 13 bases in between. Germline V gene data show CDR1 as LGHDT and CDR2 as YNNKEL (reference sequence). The CDR3 reads CASSQVLGDPSYNEQFF. In nucleotides, the CDR3 is TGTGCCAGCAGCCAAGTCTTGGGGGATCCCTCCTACAATGAGCAGTTCTTC.

This chain links TRBV19 with TRBJ2-7; 9 nucleotides align to TRBD1. The CDR3 sequence is 16 residues long. The ends lost 6 bases at V and 2 bases at J; junction bases unmatched: 11. From germline, CDR1 is LNHDA and CDR2 SQIVND (reference sequence). The CDR3 DNA follows: TGTGCCAGTAGCCGAAGCCCCGGACAGGGGACCTACGAGCAGTACTTC. It is translated as CASSRSPGQGTYEQYF.

The V and J genes are TRBV11-2 and TRBJ1-5; D is uncertain. CDR3 length equals 13 residues. Germline values: CDR1 SGHAT, CDR2 FQNNGV. With 5 bases removed from V and 6 bases from J, the gap between germline ends came to 11 bases. The CDR3 nucleotides read TGTGCCAGCAGCCGCGAGGAGGGTCAGCCCCAGCATTTT. Encoded protein: CASSREEGQPQHF.

The chain employs TRBV5-8 and TRBJ2-3; possibly TRBD1 for D (6 bases). V shed 5 bases and J shed 4 bases, with 17 bases lying between them. Per the germline V gene, CDR1 is SGHTS and CDR2 is YDEGEE. The CDR3 totals 15 residues. The CDR3 DNA sequence: TGTGCCAGCAGTCACATCAGGGGAAGGTCAGATACGCAGTATTTT. It codes for CASSHIRGRSDTQYF.

In its sample, this clone was seen a few times. The chain links TRBV2 to TRBJ2-3; D remains ambiguous. Germline CDR1 and CDR2: SNHLY and FYNNEI. V lost 1 base, J lost 4 bases, and 9 bases lay in between. The CDR3 has 14 amino acids. CDR3 nucleotides: TGTGCCAGCAGTGAAGGGCCTCGGGCAGATACGCAGTATTTT. Its protein product is CASSEGPRADTQYF.

The rearrangement uses TRBV28 and TRBJ2-3; D gene uncertain. The germline V gene has CDR1 MDHEN and CDR2 SYDVKM. Trimming left V 6 bases short and J 2 bases short, with 9 bases between. The CDR3 extends over 13 amino acids. CDR3 region: CASSLLDTDTQYF. CDR3 nucleotide sequence: TGTGCCAGCAGCCTTTTAGACACAGATACGCAGTATTTT.

V and J are TRBV20-1 and TRBJ2-1, with D tentatively TRBD2 (5 bases). Germline CDR1 is DFQATT and CDR2 is SNEGSKA (reference sequence). Trimming shortened V by 6 bases and J by 9 bases, and 12 bases separated the two germline ends. CDR3 length equals 11 residues. DNA for the CDR3: TGCAGTGCAACATCTAGCCTTGAGCAGTTCTTC. Translated, it gives CSATSSLEQFF.

The chain links TRBV30 to TRBJ2-2, with 9 bases matching TRBD2. This CDR3 has 14 residues. Germline CDR1 GTSNPN, CDR2 SVGIG (reference sequence). The J segment lost 2 bases and the V segment lost 7 bases, leaving 5 bases of the junction unmatched. The CDR3 nucleotides are TGTGCCTCGAGCGGGAGGCCAAACACCGGGGAGCTGTTTTTT. This encodes CASSGRPNTGELFF.

The chain couples TRBV11-2 to TRBJ1-1, with a tentative D call TRBD1 (5 bases). Deletions cut 0 bases from V and 1 base from J, with 15 bases between. The CDR3 sequence is 17 residues long. Germline CDR1 reads SGHAT; CDR2 reads FQNNGV. The CDR3 here is CASSLEGRGRRNTEAFF. The CDR3 DNA sequence: TGTGCCAGCAGCTTAGAGGGACGTGGCAGGAGGAACACTGAAGCTTTCTTT.

The chain uses TRBV30 and TRBJ1-1, with unresolved D. CDR3 length equals 13 residues. Germline V gene sequence: CDR1 GTSNPN, CDR2 SVGIG (reference sequence). Trimming pared 3 bases from V and 4 bases from J, leaving 12 bases between. The CDR3 DNA reads as TGTGCCTGGAGGGTGACGGGAACCACTGAAGCTTTCTTT. Protein: CAWRVTGTTEAFF.